This TCR beta chain was captured in a study of blood T cells in healthy people across ages. Together with a sample-barcoded 5' primer, a J-beta primer mix was included in a second PCR lasting about 6 to 11 cycles. Each of the samples gave a minimum of 2.5 million paired-end reads that contained CDR3. A single record per CDR3 protein comes from TCRdb applying MiXCR to the 5' RACE reads. The table records more than 1 million distinct CDR3 sequences, around 45% of them present only once. No fewer than 5 micrograms of total RNA were isolated from every sample. This CDR3 is built from 16 residues. Germline CDR1 is MGHRA and CDR2 is YSYEKL. V lost 0 bases and J lost 3, with 12 bases in between. This clonotype was seen only once.

Specimen: blood. The clonotype was recovered from a woman aged 55-69 years in good health. V gene TRBV4-1 combines with J gene TRBJ2-1, with D possibly being TRBD2 (6 bases). CDR3 sequence reads: CASSQEGAGFYNEQFF. As DNA, the CDR3 is TGCGCCAGCAGCCAAGAAGGTGCGGGGTTCTACAATGAGCAGTTCTTC.